The T cell receptor (beta chain) described here comes from a study of vaccination effects on CD4 cells after COVID-19 (dated by TCRdb to between 2021 and 2023). Study-level background: Each participant received two doses of an mRNA SARS-CoV-2 vaccine, either BNT162b2 or mRNA-1273. In both COVID-19 convalescent patients and infection-naive vaccine recipients, the study compared SARS-CoV-2 spike-specific CD4+ TCR repertoires from before mRNA vaccination with those from after it. A total of approximately 9 COVID-19 convalescent patients and a handful of SARS-CoV-2-naive healthy vaccine recipients were included in the full study. The Oncomine TCR Beta short-read assay on an Illumina iSeq 100 was used to sequence cultures from other donors in the study.

The germline V gene encodes CDR1 MDHEN and CDR2 SYDVKM. Germline trimming amounts to 3 bases on V and 6 bases on J, with 14 as the count of junction bases outside the gene matches. Measured from the cysteine to the phenylalanine, the CDR3 is 17 residues long. Only CDR3 DNA is held: 51 bases, read in frame from base 1. Summary of the overall study and its limitations: Only a small number of convalescent patients were included, and no early post-infection timepoints were available, which limited the study. Both infection-induced and vaccine-induced clones contracted markedly at late post-vaccination timepoints, which is consistent with waning T cell responses. Among healthy vaccine recipients, nearly all vaccine-induced clones were SARS-CoV-2 mono-reactive, and only 1 of 255 was cross-reactive with common cold coronaviruses.

The library was obtained by the immunoSEQ multiplex PCR assay. DNA from the CD4+ T cells that had been cultured and isolated underwent TCR beta CDR3 sequencing. On the study's bioinformatics: Non-productive TCR sequences were removed, reads were trimmed to the CDR3 region, and CDR3s of at least 7 amino acids were retained. Antigen-specific clonotypes were identified with the MANAFEST web app by comparing expansion in peptide wells against reference cultures. For clones to be considered positive, expansion at FDR<0.05 versus reference and all other wells, an odds ratio above 5, and a frequency above 0.1% in two replicate wells were required. A clonotype was defined as cross-reactive if the clonotype was significantly expanded both in SARS-CoV-2 spike wells and in at least one common cold coronavirus spike condition. CDR3 similarity was assessed by Levenshtein distance using the stringdist R package, and unrooted trees were constructed with ape in R 3.6.1. The table comes from immuneACCESS by way of TCRdb, which keeps in-frame sequences with V and J called. Part of the clones is missing from these tables; in studies checked, under half for an unresolved V gene and the rest for unknown reasons. The V and J calls and clone size were taken over from that table, and D and trimming were inferred from the DNA. The sample table lists approximately 30,000 clones, around 70% of them with a count of one. The ten largest make up roughly a tenth of the sample.

Turning to this clone: Its antigen is currently not known. Per-base qualities were not stored, and no clone one base away is much larger.

In the ViraFEST assay, PBMC were stimulated with viral peptide pools, and TCR sequencing was then used to find antigen-specific CD4+ T cell clonotypes based on their expansion. After more than 9 days of culture, CD4+ T cells were isolated with the EasySep CD4+ T cell isolation kit. Negative nucleocapsid antibody results before and after vaccination confirmed that the healthy vaccine recipients had no prior SARS-CoV-2 infection. Each well held roughly 2 million PBMC cultured in IMDM containing approximately 5% human AB serum, about 10 IU/ml IL-2 and gentamicin, along with roughly 10 ug/ml peptides. Half of the culture medium was replaced with fresh IL-2-containing medium on days 3 and 7. Unless noted otherwise, every peptide stimulation condition was cultured in triplicate wells. PBMC were separated from whole blood using Ficoll-Paque Plus gradient centrifugation and were then either cryopreserved at -140C or used fresh. The overlapping peptide pools covered the spike proteins of SARS-CoV-2 as well as those of the common cold coronaviruses HCoV-NL63, HCoV-OC43 and HCoV-229E. Genomic DNA was extracted from cultured CD4+ T cells with the QIAamp micro DNA kit.

Rearrangement joined TRBV28 to TRBJ2-1; 7 bases in the middle match TRBD2. The clonotype comes from a human donor who received a COVID-19 vaccine. The sample here was CD4+ T cells from PBMCs cultured with SARS-CoV-2 spike peptides, taken before COVID-19 vaccination. The meaning of the sample's cell subset or site label: SARS-CoV-2 spike overlapping peptide pool stimulation. The base sequence is TGTGCCAGCAGTTTTTCCCCGGGGAGGGAGGGGTTCAATGAGCAGTTCTTC. Its coded protein is CASSFSPGREGFNEQFF.